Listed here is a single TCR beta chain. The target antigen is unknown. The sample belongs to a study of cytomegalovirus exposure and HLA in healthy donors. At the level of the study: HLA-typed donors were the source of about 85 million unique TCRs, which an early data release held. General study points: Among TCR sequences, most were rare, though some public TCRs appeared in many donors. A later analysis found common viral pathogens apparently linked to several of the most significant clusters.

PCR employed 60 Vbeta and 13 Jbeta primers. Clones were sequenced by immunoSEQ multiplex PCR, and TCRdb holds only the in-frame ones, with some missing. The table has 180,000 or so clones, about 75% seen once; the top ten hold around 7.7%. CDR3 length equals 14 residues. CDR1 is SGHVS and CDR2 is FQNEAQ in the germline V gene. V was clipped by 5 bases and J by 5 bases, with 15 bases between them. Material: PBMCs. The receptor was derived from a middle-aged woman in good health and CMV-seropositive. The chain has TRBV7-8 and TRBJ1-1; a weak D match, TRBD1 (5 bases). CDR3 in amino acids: CASSLTFQGTEAFF. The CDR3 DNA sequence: TGTGCCAGCAGCCTTACTTTTCAGGGAACTGAAGCTTTCTTT.